The T cell receptor beta chain under discussion was sequenced for a study of beta chain features in type 1 diabetes. Study-level background: Summed over all samples, the examined sorted cells came to 95 million to 130 million.

This clone was detected a few times. All of the isolated RNA was reverse transcribed, so expressed TCRB transcripts were sequenced. Clones were read by immunoSEQ multiplex PCR, and TCRdb kept only the in-frame ones, dropping some. Here the sample spans a few hundred thousand clones, about 29% being singletons. CD4+ cells of the naive, central memory, regulatory and stem cell-like memory types were sorted via CD45RO/CCR7/CD25/CD127/CD95/CD27. The CDR3 spans 15 residues. The V end was cut by 7 bases, the J end by 3 bases, with 18 bases between. Germline V CDR1 and CDR2: SGHDN, FVKESK. The J gene is TRBJ1-2, the V gene TRBV14; D is possibly TRBD1 (5 bases). The receptor was derived from a man between 18 and 35 years old in good health. Sequenced material: naive CD4+ T cells from blood. The CDR3 reads CASTYYIEGYYGYTF. The CDR3 nucleotides read TGTGCCAGCACTTACTACATTGAGGGGTACTATGGCTACACCTTC.